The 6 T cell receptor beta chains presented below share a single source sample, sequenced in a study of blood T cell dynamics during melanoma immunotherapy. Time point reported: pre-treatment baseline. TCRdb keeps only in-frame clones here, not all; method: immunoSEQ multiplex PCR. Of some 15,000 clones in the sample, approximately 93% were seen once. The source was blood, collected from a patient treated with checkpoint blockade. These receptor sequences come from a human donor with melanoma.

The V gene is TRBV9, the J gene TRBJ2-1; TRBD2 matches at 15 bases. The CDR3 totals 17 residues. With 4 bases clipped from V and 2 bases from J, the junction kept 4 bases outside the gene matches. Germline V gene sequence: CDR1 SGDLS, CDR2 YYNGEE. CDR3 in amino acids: CASSLGLAGGPYNEQFF. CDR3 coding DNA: TGTGCCAGCAGCCTCGGACTAGCGGGGGGGCCCTACAATGAGCAGTTCTTC.

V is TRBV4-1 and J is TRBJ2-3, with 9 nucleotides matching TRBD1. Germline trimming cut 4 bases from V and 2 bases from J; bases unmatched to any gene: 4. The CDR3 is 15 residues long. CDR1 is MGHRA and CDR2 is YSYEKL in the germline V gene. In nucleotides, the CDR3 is TGCGCCAGCAGCCGTGGGACAGGGCTCACAGATACGCAGTATTTT. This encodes CASSRGTGLTDTQYF.

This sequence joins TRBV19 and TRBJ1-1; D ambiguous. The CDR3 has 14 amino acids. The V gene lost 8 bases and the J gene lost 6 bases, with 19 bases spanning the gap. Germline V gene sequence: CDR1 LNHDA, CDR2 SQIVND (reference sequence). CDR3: CASVSPSRRAEAFF. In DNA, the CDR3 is TGTGCCAGTGTTTCTCCGTCGCGGAGGGCTGAAGCTTTCTTT.

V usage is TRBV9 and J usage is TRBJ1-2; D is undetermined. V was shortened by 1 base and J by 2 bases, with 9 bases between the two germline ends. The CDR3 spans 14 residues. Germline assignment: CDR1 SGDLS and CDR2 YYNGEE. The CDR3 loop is CASSVNGENYGYTF. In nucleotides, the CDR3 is TGTGCCAGCAGCGTAAATGGGGAAAACTATGGCTACACCTTC.

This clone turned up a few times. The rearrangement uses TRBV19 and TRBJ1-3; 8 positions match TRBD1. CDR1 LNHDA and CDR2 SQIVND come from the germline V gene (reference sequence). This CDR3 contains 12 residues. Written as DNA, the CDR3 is TGTGTCCGACAGGGGAAGATCGACACCATATATTTT. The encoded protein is CVRQGKIDTIYF.

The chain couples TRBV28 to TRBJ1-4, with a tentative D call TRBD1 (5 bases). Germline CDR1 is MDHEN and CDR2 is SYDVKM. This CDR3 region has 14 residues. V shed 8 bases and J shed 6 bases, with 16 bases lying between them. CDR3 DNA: TGTGCCAGCGGAACCGGGGGAACCGATGAAAAACTGTTTTTT. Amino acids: CASGTGGTDEKLFF.